Listed here are 12 T cell receptor beta chains from one sample, sequenced in a study of T cell responses to AZD1222 COVID-19 vaccine (dated by TCRdb to about 2021). This sample's time point label indicates: about 28 days (+/-7) after the second vaccine dose. Library preparation used the immunoSEQ multiplex PCR assay. Drawn from immuneACCESS, this table holds only the in-frame rearrangements with V and J called that TCRdb kept. Clones are partly lost; checked studies trace under half to an unresolved V gene and leave the rest unexplained. The sample records tens of thousands of clones, roughly four fifths of which are singletons. 1.3% of the sample rests with the top ten. Source: peripheral blood, taken 28 days after the second AZD1222 dose. The receptor source for this set is an adult who received the AZD1222 COVID-19 vaccine.

V and J are TRBV18 and TRBJ2-3; 10 bases match TRBD2. Looked up from germline, CDR1 is KGHSH and CDR2 is LQKENI. With V trimmed by 6 bases and J by 6 bases, 6 bases remained unmatched. The CDR3 totals 14 residues. CDR3 coding DNA: TGTGCCAGCTCGCCGGGACTAGCGTACGATACGCAGTATTTT. It encodes CASSPGLAYDTQYF.

This clone was seen only once. The rearrangement joins TRBV4-3 to TRBJ1-6; D remains ambiguous. V lost 0 bases and J lost 1, with 10 bases in between. This CDR3 is 17 amino acids long. Germline V CDR1 and CDR2: LGHNA, YSLEER. CDR3 in DNA: TGCGCCAGCAGCCAAGATCTATCGGAGTCCTATAATTCACCCCTCCACTTT. It is translated as CASSQDLSESYNSPLHF.

By sample share, this clone is medium-sized (0.01 to 0.1%). This chain joins TRBV7-9 and TRBJ1-4; D is perhaps TRBD1 (6 bases). Trimming shortened V by 1 base and J by 7 bases, and 13 bases separated the two germline ends. The germline CDR1 and CDR2 sequences are SEHNR and FQNEAQ (reference sequence). The CDR3 sequence is 15 residues long. CDR3 coding DNA: TGTGCCAGCAGCTTAGGTGGGGGGCTGCGTGAAAAACTGTTTTTT. Translating it yields CASSLGGGLREKLFF.

Remarks on this clone: The junction and the germline gene differ at one end; a read error may be behind it. The chain has TRBV5-1 and TRBJ1-2, with 9 nucleotides matching TRBD1. The germline V gene has CDR1 SGHRS and CDR2 YFSETQ. The length of the CDR3 is 14 residues. The CDR3 nucleotides are TGCGCCAGCAGCGGAGAGGGACAGGGCCAAGGCTGCACCTTC. Translated: CASSGEGQGQGCTF.

V is TRBV5-4 and J is TRBJ2-3; D is ambiguous. The CDR3 is made up of 15 amino acids. Germline V lookup: CDR1 SGHNT, CDR2 YYREEE (reference sequence). The germline V and J ends were trimmed by 0 bases and 0 bases, with 8 bases remaining between them. The CDR3 reads CASSLDWVSTDTQYF. CDR3 in DNA: TGTGCCAGCAGCTTGGATTGGGTTAGCACAGATACGCAGTATTTT. Together with reference TRBV5-4 and TRBJ2-3, the CDR3 gives the full variable domain: ETGVTQSPTHLIKTRGQQVTLRCSSQSGHNTVSWYQQALGQGPQFIFQYYREEENGRGNFPPRFSGLQFPNYSSELNVNALELDDSALYLCASSLDWVSTDTQYFGPGTRLTVL.

The chain is built from TRBV5-6 and TRBJ1-1, with D perhaps TRBD1 (5 bases). The CDR3 spans 14 residues. CDR1 and CDR2 from the germline V gene are SGHDT and YYEEEE. V lost 2 bases to trimming and J lost 3 bases, with 11 bases between them. The CDR3 is CASSFQGMDTEAFF. CDR3 nucleotide sequence: TGTGCCAGCAGCTTTCAGGGAATGGACACTGAAGCTTTCTTT.

The J gene is TRBJ2-3, the V gene TRBV3-1 (or the pseudogene TRBV3-2); tentatively, D is TRBD2 (6 bases). V lost 3 bases and J lost 1, with 11 bases in between. Germline values: CDR1 LGHDT, CDR2 YNNKEL (reference sequence). The CDR3 has 15 residues. CDR3: CASSQYVAGTDTQYF. The DNA of the CDR3 is TGTGCCAGCAGCCAGTACGTAGCGGGCACAGATACGCAGTATTTT.

The chain carries TRBV5-1 and TRBJ2-6; D might be TRBD2 (6 bases). V lost 4 bases, J lost 1 base, and 12 bases lay in between. The CDR3 length is 16 residues. Germline CDR1 reads SGHRS; CDR2 reads YFSETQ. CDR3 loop: CASSPAGRSGANVLTF. In nucleotides, the CDR3 is TGCGCCAGCAGCCCGGCCGGGAGATCTGGGGCCAACGTCCTGACTTTC. Full variable domain (outside the CDR3, taken from reference TRBV5-1 and TRBJ2-6): KAGVTQTPRYLIKTRGQQVTLSCSPISGHRSVSWYQQTPGQGLQFLFEYFSETQRNKGNFPGRFSGRQFSNSRSEMNVSTLELGDSALYLCASSPAGRSGANVLTFGAGSRLTVL.

The chain couples TRBV9 to TRBJ1-2; maybe TRBD1 (5 bases). CDR1 and CDR2 (germline): SGDLS, YYNGEE. This CDR3 is built from 12 residues. The V gene lost 4 bases and the J gene lost 8 bases, with 12 bases spanning the gap. This chain's CDR3 is CASSPGGGGYTF. The CDR3 DNA sequence: TGTGCCAGCAGCCCGGGGGGTGGGGGCTACACCTTC.

The chain uses TRBV4-3 and TRBJ1-2; TRBD1 is a possible D gene (5 bases). Germline CDR1 LGHNA, CDR2 YSLEER. Trimming cost V 1 base and J 7 bases, with 22 bases left between them. The CDR3 loop spans 17 amino acids. As DNA, the CDR3 is TGCGCCAGCAGCCAAGTTTATAGGGAGGGGTCCGGCGGTGGCTACACCTTC. Translating gives CASSQVYREGSGGGYTF.

The chain recombines TRBV30 with TRBJ1-5; D gene ambiguous. Deletions cut 0 bases from V and 7 bases from J, with 10 bases between. CDR1 is GTSNPN, CDR2 SVGIG, per germline (reference sequence). CDR3 size: 13 residues. The CDR3 region is CAWSVQGGQPQHF. The DNA for the CDR3 is TGTGCCTGGAGTGTACAAGGCGGGCAGCCCCAGCATTTT.

This clone was seen once. The chain recombines TRBV3-1 (or the pseudogene TRBV3-2) with TRBJ2-7; the match to TRBD1 covers 7 bases. Germline trimming cut 2 bases from V and 4 bases from J; bases unmatched to any gene: 8. CDR1 and CDR2 from the germline V gene are LGHDT and YNNKEL (reference sequence). CDR3 size: 15 residues. The CDR3 DNA reads as TGTGCCAGCAGCCAACTCGACAGGGTTAAATACGAGCAGTACTTC. This translates into CASSQLDRVKYEQYF.